The source of this T cell receptor (beta chain) is a study of T cell responses to AZD1222 COVID-19 vaccine. Using immunoSEQ multiplex PCR, the repertoire was profiled, and TCRdb retains in-frame clones only, with some absent. The profile shows 140,000 or so clones, around 90% of them singletons. The CDR3 loop spans 13 amino acids. The chain combines TRBV1 with TRBJ1-2. TRBV1 represents a pseudogene. This TCR was recovered from an adult who received the AZD1222 COVID-19 vaccine. Source: peripheral blood, taken 28 days after the second AZD1222 dose. The CDR3 spells CTSSRRAPYGYTF. Written as DNA, the CDR3 is TGCACCAGCAGCCGCCGGGCCCCGTATGGCTACACCTTC.